The clone carrying this T cell receptor (beta chain) showed up just a few times. Antigen specificity is unknown. TCR beta CDR3 regions were amplified from RNA transcripts. First-round RT-PCR with HTBI primers amplified the TCR CDR3 region. Via MiXCR, TCRdb re-called the multiplex PCR reads, giving one row per CDR3 protein. The sample records some 600,000 distinct CDR3 sequences, around 46% being singletons. The data were obtained in a study of T cells in Graves' hyperthyroidism and ophthalmopathy. Study observations and caveats: Most thyroid clonotypes expanded above 0.001 were also detected in blood.

This CDR3 is built from 13 residues. Per the germline V gene, CDR1 is SNHLY and CDR2 is FYNNEI. The V gene lost 10 bases and the J gene lost 7 bases, with 16 bases spanning the gap. Uncontrolled infection, other autoimmune disease, pregnancy or lactation disqualified patients from enrolment. What was sequenced was peripheral blood or thyroid tissue (not recorded which). V usage is TRBV2 and J usage is TRBJ1-4; weak D call: TRBD1 (6 bases). This clonotype originated in a woman younger than 30 with Graves' hyperthyroidism. CDR3 nucleotides: TGTGCCATCATTCGGCCCAGGGGTGAAAAACTGTTTTTT. It translates to CAIIRPRGEKLFF.